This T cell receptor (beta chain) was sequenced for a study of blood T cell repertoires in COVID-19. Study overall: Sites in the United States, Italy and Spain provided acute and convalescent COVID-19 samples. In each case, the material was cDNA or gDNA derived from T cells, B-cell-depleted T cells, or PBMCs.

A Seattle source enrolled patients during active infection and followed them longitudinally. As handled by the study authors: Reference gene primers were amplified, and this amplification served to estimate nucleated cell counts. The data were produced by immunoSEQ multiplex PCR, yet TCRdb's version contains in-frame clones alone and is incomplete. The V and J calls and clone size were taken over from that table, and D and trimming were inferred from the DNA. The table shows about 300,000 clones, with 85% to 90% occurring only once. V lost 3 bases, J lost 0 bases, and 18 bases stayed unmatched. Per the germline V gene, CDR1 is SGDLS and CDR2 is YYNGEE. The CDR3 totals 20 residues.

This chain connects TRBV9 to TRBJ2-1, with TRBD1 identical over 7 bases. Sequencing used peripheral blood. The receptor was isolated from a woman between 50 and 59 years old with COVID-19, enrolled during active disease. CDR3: CASSAKLGQRKRSSYNEQFF. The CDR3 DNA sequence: TGTGCCAGCAGCGCTAAACTGGGACAGCGGAAAAGGAGCTCCTACAATGAGCAGTTCTTC.